These T cell receptor beta chains were read from a single sample in a study of T-cell memory formation after mild COVID-19. TCRdb reanalysed the 5' RACE reads using MiXCR and keeps one entry per CDR3 protein. Of around 150,000 distinct CDR3 sequences listed, under 14% are singletons. The sample taken for sequencing was PBMCs or a T cell subset sorted from them (not recorded which). The receptors shown here come from a man younger than 30 who had mild COVID-19 (a few samples of this study predate the infection). Cell type and time point are not known. The CDR3 runs from the conserved cysteine through the conserved F or W. Fields, in order: V gene, J gene, clone size, D gene, CDR3 protein, CDR3 DNA. The D gene is left open where the match is weak. A row's size may be missing; if present it is once, few, many or a size class.

V: TRBV7-2
J: TRBJ1-2
size: many
D: .
CDR3: CASSLVGGDYGYTF
DNA: TGTGCCAGCAGCTTAGTCGGGGGAGACTATGGCTACACCTTC

V: TRBV28
J: TRBJ1-2
size: .
D: .
CDR3: CASRQGNYYGYTF
DNA: TGTGCCAGCAGACAGGGAAATTACTATGGCTACACCTTC

V: TRBV5-1
J: TRBJ2-5
size: .
D: .
CDR3: CASSLGPTIKETQYF
DNA: TGCGCCAGCAGCTTGGGACCTACTATAAAAGAGACCCAGTACTTC

V: TRBV15
J: TRBJ2-3
size: .
D: TRBD2
CDR3: CATSREPLAGAITDTQYF
DNA: TGTGCCACCAGCAGAGAACCTCTAGCGGGGGCAATCACAGATACGCAGTATTTT

V: TRBV7-9
J: TRBJ2-7
size: .
D: TRBD1
CDR3: CASSLQGDSYEQYF
DNA: TGTGCCAGCAGCCTGCAGGGGGACTCCTACGAGCAGTACTTC

V: TRBV24-1
J: TRBJ2-7
size: few
D: .
CDR3: CATSDMGEDLYEQYF
DNA: TGTGCCACCAGTGATATGGGGGAGGACCTCTACGAGCAGTACTTC

V: TRBV7-2
J: TRBJ1-2
size: .
D: TRBD1
CDR3: CASRAQGGFGGYTF
DNA: TGTGCCAGCAGGGCCCAGGGGGGCTTCGGTGGCTACACCTTC

V: TRBV7-8
J: TRBJ1-2
size: few
D: .
CDR3: CASSLPPTGGYTF
DNA: TGTGCCAGCAGCTTACCCCCGACAGGAGGCTACACCTTC

V: TRBV20-1
J: TRBJ1-1
size: .
D: .
CDR3: CSARGAGIGLDTEAFF
DNA: TGCAGTGCTAGAGGGGCGGGGATCGGCTTGGACACTGAAGCTTTCTTT

V: TRBV5-1
J: TRBJ1-2
size: few
D: TRBD1
CDR3: CASSSGQAYGYTF
DNA: TGCGCCAGCAGCTCCGGACAGGCCTATGGCTACACCTTC

V: TRBV11-2
J: TRBJ1-4
size: many
D: .
CDR3: CASSPSGLGEKLFF
DNA: TGTGCCAGCAGCCCATCGGGGCTGGGGGAAAAACTGTTTTTT

V: TRBV12-3/TRBV12-4
J: TRBJ1-2
size: many
D: .
CDR3: CASSLVDYHGYTF
DNA: TGTGCCAGCAGTTTAGTGGACTACCATGGCTACACCTTC

V: TRBV10-3
J: TRBJ2-5
size: few
D: .
CDR3: CAISGVNQETQYF
DNA: TGTGCCATCAGTGGGGTCAACCAAGAGACCCAGTACTTC

V: TRBV7-2
J: TRBJ1-2
size: .
D: .
CDR3: CASSKADGFNYGYTF
DNA: TGTGCCAGCAGCAAAGCGGACGGATTTAACTATGGCTACACCTTC

V: TRBV19
J: TRBJ2-4
size: many
D: .
CDR3: CASGGGLGIQYF
DNA: TGTGCCAGTGGAGGGGGGCTGGGCATTCAGTACTTC

V: TRBV3-1
J: TRBJ2-5
size: few
D: .
CDR3: CASGQQGEETQYF
DNA: TGTGCCAGCGGTCAACAGGGTGAAGAGACCCAGTACTTC

V: TRBV21-1
J: TRBJ2-3
size: few
D: .
CDR3: CASTRRGPGTDTQYF
DNA: TGTGCCAGCACCAGGAGGGGGCCAGGCACAGATACGCAGTATTTT

V: TRBV4-3
J: TRBJ1-2
size: few
D: .
CDR3: CASSPGWGRNYGYTF
DNA: TGCGCCAGCAGCCCAGGATGGGGGCGGAACTATGGCTACACCTTC

V: TRBV7-2
J: TRBJ2-3
size: many
D: .
CDR3: CASSPKGTDTQYF
DNA: TGTGCCAGCAGCCCAAAGGGCACAGATACGCAGTATTTT

V: TRBV2
J: TRBJ1-1
size: few
D: .
CDR3: CASAGTRNTEAFF
DNA: TGTGCCAGCGCGGGAACACGGAACACTGAAGCTTTCTTT